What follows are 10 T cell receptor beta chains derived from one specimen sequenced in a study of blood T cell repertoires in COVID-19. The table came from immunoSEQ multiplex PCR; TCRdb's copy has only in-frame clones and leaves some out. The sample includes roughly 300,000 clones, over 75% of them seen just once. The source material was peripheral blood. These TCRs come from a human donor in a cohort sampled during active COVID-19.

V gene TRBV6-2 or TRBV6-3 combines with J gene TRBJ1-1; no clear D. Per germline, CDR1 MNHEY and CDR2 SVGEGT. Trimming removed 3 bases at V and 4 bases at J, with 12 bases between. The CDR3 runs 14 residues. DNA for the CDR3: TGTGCCAGCAGTTATTTGACTTCTGGCACTGAAGCTTTCTTT. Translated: CASSYLTSGTEAFF.

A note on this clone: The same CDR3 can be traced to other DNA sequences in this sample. Written as DNA, the CDR3 is TGTGCCAGCAGCCAAGGGGACAGGGGCTACGAGCAGTACTTC. Translating it yields CASSQGDRGYEQYF. The gene calls are TRBV3-1 (or the pseudogene TRBV3-2) and TRBJ2-7; TRBD1 agrees at 10 bases. This CDR3 is 14 amino acids long. In germline, CDR1 is LGHDT, CDR2 YNNKEL (reference sequence). V lost 1 base to trimming and J lost 3 bases; unmatched junction nucleotides: 0.

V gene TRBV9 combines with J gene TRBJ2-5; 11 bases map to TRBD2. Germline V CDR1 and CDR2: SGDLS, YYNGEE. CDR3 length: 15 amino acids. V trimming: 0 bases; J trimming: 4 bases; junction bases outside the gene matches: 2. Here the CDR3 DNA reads TGTGCCAGCAGCGTAGCTCTAGCGGGAGGAGAGACCCAGTACTTC. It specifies CASSVALAGGETQYF.

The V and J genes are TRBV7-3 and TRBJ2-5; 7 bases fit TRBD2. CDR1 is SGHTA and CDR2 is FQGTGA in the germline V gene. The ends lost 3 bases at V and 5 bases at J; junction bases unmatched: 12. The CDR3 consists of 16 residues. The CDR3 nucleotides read TGTGCCAGCAGCTTGGGAGCGGGACGGGGAATGGAGACCCAGTACTTC. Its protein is CASSLGAGRGMETQYF.

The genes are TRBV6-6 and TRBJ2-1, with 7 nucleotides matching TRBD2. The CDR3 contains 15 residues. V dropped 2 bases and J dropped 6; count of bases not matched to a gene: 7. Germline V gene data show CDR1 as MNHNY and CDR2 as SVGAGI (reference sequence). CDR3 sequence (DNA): TGTGCCAGCAGTTACAGGGCGGGAGTGATCAATGAGCAGTTCTTC. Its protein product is CASSYRAGVINEQFF.

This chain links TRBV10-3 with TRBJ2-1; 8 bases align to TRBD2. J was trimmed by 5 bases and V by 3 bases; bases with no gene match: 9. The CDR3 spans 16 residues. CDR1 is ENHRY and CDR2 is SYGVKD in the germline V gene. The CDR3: CAISDPGRGGHNEQFF. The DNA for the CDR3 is TGTGCCATCAGTGACCCGGGTCGGGGGGGTCACAATGAGCAGTTCTTC.

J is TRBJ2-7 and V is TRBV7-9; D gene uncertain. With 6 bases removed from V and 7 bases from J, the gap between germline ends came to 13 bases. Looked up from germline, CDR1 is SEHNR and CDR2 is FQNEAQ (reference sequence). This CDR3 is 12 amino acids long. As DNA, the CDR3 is TGTGCCAGCAGGCTTGGTGGCTCAGAGCAGTACTTC. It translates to CASRLGGSEQYF.

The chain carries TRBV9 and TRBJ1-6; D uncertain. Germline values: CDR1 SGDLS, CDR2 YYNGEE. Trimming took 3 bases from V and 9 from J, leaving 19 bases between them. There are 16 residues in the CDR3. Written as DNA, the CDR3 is TGTGCCAGCAGCGCAACCGGGAGTCTGGATGGTTCACCCCTCCACTTT. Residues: CASSATGSLDGSPLHF.

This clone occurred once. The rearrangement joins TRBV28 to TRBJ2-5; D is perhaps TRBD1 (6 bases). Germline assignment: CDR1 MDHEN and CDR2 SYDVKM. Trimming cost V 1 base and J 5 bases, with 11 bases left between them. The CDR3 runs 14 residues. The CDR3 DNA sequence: TGTGCCAGCAGTTTATTGGGGGCCCGGGAGACCCAGTACTTC. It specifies CASSLLGARETQYF.

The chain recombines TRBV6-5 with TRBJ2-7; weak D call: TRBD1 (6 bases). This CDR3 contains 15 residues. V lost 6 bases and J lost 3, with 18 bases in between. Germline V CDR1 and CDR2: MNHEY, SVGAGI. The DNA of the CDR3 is TGTGCCAGCAGGGTAGACAGGCCAGCTATCTACGAGCAGTACTTC. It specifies CASRVDRPAIYEQYF.